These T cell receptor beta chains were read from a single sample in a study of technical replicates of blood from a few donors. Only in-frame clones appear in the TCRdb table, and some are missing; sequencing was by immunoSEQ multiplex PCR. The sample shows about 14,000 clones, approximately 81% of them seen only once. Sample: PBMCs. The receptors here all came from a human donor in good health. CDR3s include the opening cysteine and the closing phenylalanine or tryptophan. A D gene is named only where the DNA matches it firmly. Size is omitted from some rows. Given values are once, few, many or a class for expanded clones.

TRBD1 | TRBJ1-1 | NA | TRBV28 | CASSDVTGLNTEAFF | TGTGCCAGCAGCGACGTGACAGGGCTGAACACTGAAGCTTTCTTT
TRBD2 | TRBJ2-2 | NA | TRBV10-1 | CASSESGGLAGGPNTGELFF | TGCGCCAGCAGTGAGTCCGGAGGTCTAGCGGGAGGGCCGAACACCGGGGAGCTGTTTTTT
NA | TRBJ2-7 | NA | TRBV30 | CAWSTPRVTVDYEQYF | TGTGCCTGGAGTACGCCGAGGGTCACAGTTGACTACGAGCAGTACTTC
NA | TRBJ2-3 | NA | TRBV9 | CASSVRSGAHTQYF | TGTGCCAGCAGCGTACGATCAGGGGCCCATACGCAGTATTTT
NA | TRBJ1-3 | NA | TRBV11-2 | CASSLEEHSGNTIYF | TGTGCCAGCAGCTTAGAAGAGCACTCTGGAAACACCATATATTTT
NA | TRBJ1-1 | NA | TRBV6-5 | CASSYSRARTEAFF | TGTGCCAGCAGTTACTCGAGGGCCCGAACTGAAGCTTTCTTT
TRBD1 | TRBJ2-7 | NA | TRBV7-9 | CASSQAGTGAHEQYF | TGTGCCAGCAGTCAAGCCGGGACAGGGGCGCACGAGCAGTACTTC
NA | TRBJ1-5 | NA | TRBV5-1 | CASSFTGISNQPQHF | TGCGCCAGCAGTTTTACAGGGATCAGCAATCAGCCCCAGCATTTT
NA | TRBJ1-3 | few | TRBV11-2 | CASSLGAGNTIYF | TGTGCCAGCAGCTTAGGGGCGGGAAACACCATATATTTT
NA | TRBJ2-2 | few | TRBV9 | CASSVERQYTGELFF | TGTGCCAGCAGCGTAGAAAGACAGTACACCGGGGAGCTGTTTTTT
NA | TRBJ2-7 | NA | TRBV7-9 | CASSSEPGHYEQYF | TGTGCCAGCAGCTCAGAGCCAGGACACTACGAGCAGTACTTC
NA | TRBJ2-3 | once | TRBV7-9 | CASSSTMDTQYF | TGTGCCAGCAGCTCTACTATGGATACGCAGTATTTT
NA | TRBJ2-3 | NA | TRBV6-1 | CASTNIPGDTQYF | TGTGCCAGCACTAATATCCCCGGAGATACGCAGTATTTT
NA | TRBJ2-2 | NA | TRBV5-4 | CASSLDQGVGELFF | TGTGCCAGCAGCCTTGATCAAGGGGTCGGGGAGCTGTTTTTT
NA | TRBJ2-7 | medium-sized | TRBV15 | CATSRERYPYGMGYEQYF | TGTGCCACCAGCAGAGAAAGATACCCCTACGGGATGGGCTACGAGCAGTACTTC
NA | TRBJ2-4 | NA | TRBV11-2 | CAGGADRDNIQYF | TGTGCCGGGGGGGCGGATCGGGATAACATTCAGTACTTC
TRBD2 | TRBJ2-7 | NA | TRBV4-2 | CASSQEGLAGFVYEQYF | TGTGCCAGCAGCCAAGAAGGGCTAGCGGGTTTCGTATACGAGCAGTACTTC
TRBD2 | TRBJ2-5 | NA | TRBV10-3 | CAISVRAGGEETQYF | TGTGCCATCAGTGTTAGGGCGGGAGGAGAAGAGACCCAGTACTTC
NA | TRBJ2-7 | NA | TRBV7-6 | CASSSLASLRRQYF | TGTGCCAGCAGCTCCCTAGCGTCTCTACGAAGGCAGTACTTC
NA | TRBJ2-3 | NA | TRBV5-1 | CASSPGGTDTQYF | TGCGCCAGCAGCCCCGGAGGCACAGATACGCAGTATTTT
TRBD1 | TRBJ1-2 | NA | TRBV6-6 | CASSPGTANYGYTF | TGTGCCAGCAGCCCCGGGACAGCTAACTATGGCTACACCTTC
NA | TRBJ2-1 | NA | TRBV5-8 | CASSSGVGNNEQFF | TGTGCCAGCAGTTCGGGAGTGGGGAACAATGAGCAGTTCTTC
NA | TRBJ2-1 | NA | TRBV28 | CASSFLVAPHSYNEQFF | TGTGCCAGCAGTTTCTTGGTAGCGCCTCACTCCTACAATGAGCAGTTCTTC
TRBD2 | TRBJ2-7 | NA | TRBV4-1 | CASSLALAGGRYEQYF | TGCGCCAGCAGCCTCGCACTAGCGGGAGGGAGGTACGAGCAGTACTTC
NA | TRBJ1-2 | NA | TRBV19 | CASSMGQRTGYTF | TGTGCCAGTAGTATGGGACAACGAACTGGCTACACCTTC
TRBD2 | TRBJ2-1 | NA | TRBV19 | CASSSHLWTSGRYDEQFF | TGTGCCAGTAGTTCCCACCTTTGGACTAGCGGGAGGTACGATGAGCAGTTCTTC
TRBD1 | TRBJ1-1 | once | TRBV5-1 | CASSKGTEGGWVTEAFF | TGCGCCAGCAGCAAGGGGACAGAAGGCGGATGGGTCACTGAAGCTTTCTTT
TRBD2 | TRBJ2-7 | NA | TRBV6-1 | CASTTSGTSLYEQYF | TGTGCCAGCACCACATCCGGGACTAGTCTCTACGAGCAGTACTTC
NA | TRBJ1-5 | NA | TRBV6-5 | CASSYGSRQPQHF | TGTGCCAGCAGTTATGGTTCTAGGCAGCCCCAGCATTTT
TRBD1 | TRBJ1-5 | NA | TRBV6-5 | CASSSLTGGHQPQHF | TGTGCCAGCAGTTCCCTCACAGGGGGCCATCAGCCCCAGCATTTT
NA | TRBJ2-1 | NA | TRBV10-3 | CAISETGFVEQFF | TGTGCCATCAGTGAGACAGGGTTTGTTGAGCAGTTCTTC
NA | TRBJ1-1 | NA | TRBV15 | CATSRTGTNTEAFF | TGTGCCACCAGCAGAACAGGGACGAACACTGAAGCTTTCTTT
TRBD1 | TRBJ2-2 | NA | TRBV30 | CAWSAGQGTGELFF | TGTGCCTGGAGTGCCGGACAGGGGACCGGGGAGCTGTTTTTT
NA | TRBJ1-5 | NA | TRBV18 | CASSLGVNNQPQHF | TGTGCCAGCTCATTAGGGGTTAACAATCAGCCCCAGCATTTT
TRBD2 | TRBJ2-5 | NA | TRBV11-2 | CASSQTSGSTQETQYF | TGTGCCAGCAGCCAAACTAGCGGGAGCACACAAGAGACCCAGTACTTC
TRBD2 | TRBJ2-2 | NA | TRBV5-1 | CASSLGFAGRGTGELFF | TGCGCCAGCAGCTTGGGCTTTGCCGGGAGGGGCACCGGGGAGCTGTTTTTT
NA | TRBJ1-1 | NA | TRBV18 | CASSPLWQGSMNTEAFF | TGTGCCAGCTCACCATTATGGCAGGGGTCCATGAACACTGAAGCTTTCTTT
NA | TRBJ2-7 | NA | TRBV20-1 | CSAKDSGAQYF | TGCAGTGCAAAGGACTCCGGAGCGCAGTACTTC
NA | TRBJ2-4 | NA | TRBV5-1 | CATLRGLAKNIQYF | TGCGCCACCCTACGAGGATTAGCCAAAAACATTCAGTACTTC
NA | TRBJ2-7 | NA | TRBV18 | CASSPPPRDEQYF | TGTGCCAGCTCACCACCCCCGCGGGACGAGCAGTACTTC
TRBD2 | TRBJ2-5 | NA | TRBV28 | CASSPREGRSQETQYF | TGTGCCAGCAGCCCTAGGGAGGGCAGGAGCCAAGAGACCCAGTACTTC
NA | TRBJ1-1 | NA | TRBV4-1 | CASSQSFRENTEAFF | TGCGCCAGCAGCCAATCGTTTCGGGAAAACACTGAAGCTTTCTTT
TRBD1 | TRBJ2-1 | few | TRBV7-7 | CASSLGDRVNEQFF | TGTGCCAGCAGCCTGGGGGACAGGGTCAATGAGCAGTTCTTC
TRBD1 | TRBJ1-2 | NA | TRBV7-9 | CASSPSGQGNYGYTF | TGTGCCAGCAGCCCTTCCGGACAGGGGAACTATGGCTACACCTTC
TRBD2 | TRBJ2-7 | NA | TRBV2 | CASRPLAGGTYEQYF | TGTGCCAGCAGACCTTTAGCGGGAGGGACCTACGAGCAGTACTTC
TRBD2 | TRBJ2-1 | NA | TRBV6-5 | CASRFRTSGRDEQFF | TGTGCCAGCAGATTCCGGACTAGCGGGAGAGATGAGCAGTTCTTC
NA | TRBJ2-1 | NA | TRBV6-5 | CASSYTPGYNEQFF | TGTGCCAGCAGTTACACACCGGGCTACAATGAGCAGTTCTTC
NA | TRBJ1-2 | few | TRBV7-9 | CASSRKQGAEGYTF | TGTGCCAGCAGCCGGAAACAGGGCGCCGAGGGCTACACCTTC
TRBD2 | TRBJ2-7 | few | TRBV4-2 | CASSQGGLAGSEQYF | TGTGCCAGCAGCCAAGGGGGCCTAGCGGGAAGCGAGCAGTACTTC
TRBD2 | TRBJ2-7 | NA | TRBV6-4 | CASSQGAGGKSYEQYF | TGTGCCAGCAGCCAGGGAGCGGGAGGGAAGTCCTACGAGCAGTACTTC
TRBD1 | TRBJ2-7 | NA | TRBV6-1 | CASSGTGPHEQYF | TGTGCCAGCAGTGGGACAGGGCCCCACGAGCAGTACTTC
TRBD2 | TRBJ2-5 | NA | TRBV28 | CASSLPGLATETQYF | TGTGCCAGCAGTCTACCGGGACTAGCGACGGAGACCCAGTACTTC
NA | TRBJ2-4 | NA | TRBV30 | CAWSGPTLLAKNIQYF | TGTGCCTGGAGTGGTCCTACGCTCTTGGCCAAAAACATTCAGTACTTC
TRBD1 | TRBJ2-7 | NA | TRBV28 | CASSLTGDYEQYF | TGTGCCAGCTCCTTGACAGGGGACTACGAGCAGTACTTC
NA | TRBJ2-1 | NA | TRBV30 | CASSGGPSSYNEQFF | TGTGCCAGCTCGGGGGGCCCCAGCTCCTACAATGAGCAGTTCTTC
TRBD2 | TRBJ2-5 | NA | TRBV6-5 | CASSYGRGAETQYF | TGTGCCAGCAGTTACGGGCGGGGGGCTGAGACCCAGTACTTC
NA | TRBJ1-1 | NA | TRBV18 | CASSQGSWTEAFF | TGTGCCAGCTCACAGGGGTCATGGACTGAAGCTTTCTTT
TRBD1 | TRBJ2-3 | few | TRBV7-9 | CASSLDRGIQTDTQYF | TGTGCCAGCAGCCTAGACAGGGGCATACAGACAGATACGCAGTATTTT
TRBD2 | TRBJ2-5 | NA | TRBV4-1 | CASSQDRVSGSWETQYF | TGCGCCAGCAGCCAAGATCGGGTTAGCGGGAGTTGGGAGACCCAGTACTTC
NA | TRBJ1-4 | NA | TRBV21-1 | CASSPRLEESNEKLFF | TGTGCCAGCAGCCCCCGGCTGGAGGAGTCTAATGAAAAACTGTTTTTT